Shown below are 7 T cell receptor beta chains from a single sample sequenced in a study of glioma-infiltrating T cells. Amplification of TCR alpha and beta CDR3 regions from RNA used iRepertoire nested multiplex PCR. Each CDR3 protein is one row after TCRdb ran MiXCR on the multiplex PCR reads. The table shows 150,000 to 200,000 distinct CDR3 sequences, with about 40% occurring only once. The sequencing sample was made of glioma tissue, nonneoplastic brain tissue, or PBMCs (not recorded which). These receptors all come from a human donor with low-grade glioma or glioblastoma, undergoing nonglioma brain surgery, or in good health (not recorded which).

The rearrangement uses TRBV20-1 and TRBJ2-1; 10 positions agree with TRBD2. Germline CDR1 DFQATT, CDR2 SNEGSKA (reference sequence). The CDR3 spans 17 residues. In DNA, the CDR3 is TGCAGCGCTCCAACCGGGACTAGCGTGAGGGCCTACAATGAGCAGTTCTTC. This codes for CSAPTGTSVRAYNEQFF.

The chain couples TRBV7-8 to TRBJ2-7; D ambiguous. This CDR3 is 14 amino acids long. The V end lost 3 bases, the J end lost 6 bases, and 15 bases lay between the germline ends. The germline V gene encodes CDR1 SGHVS and CDR2 FQNEAQ. CDR3 in DNA: TGTGCCAGCAGCTTTAAGGACGACACCTTCGAGCAGTACTTC. This encodes CASSFKDDTFEQYF. Full variable domain (missing parts from reference TRBV7-8 and TRBJ2-7): GAGVSQSPRYKVAKRGQDVALRCDPISGHVSLFWYQQALGQGPEFLTYFQNEAQLDKSGLPSDRFFAERPEGSVSTLKIQRTQQEDSAVYLCASSFKDDTFEQYFGPGTRLTVT.

This clonotype was seen more than once but under ten times. The J gene is TRBJ2-7, the V gene TRBV18, with 12 bases fitting TRBD2. V gave up 3 bases and J gave up 6 bases; unmatched junction bases: 12. Per the germline V gene, CDR1 is KGHSH and CDR2 is LQKENI. The CDR3 loop spans 17 amino acids. CDR3 coding DNA: TGTGCCAGCTCACCGAGAGAGCTAGCGGGAGGGCCTGGCGAGCAGTACTTC. It translates to CASSPRELAGGPGEQYF.

This chain uses TRBV12-3 or TRBV12-4 with TRBJ1-2; no clear D gene. The CDR3 runs to 14 residues. Between the trimmed V and J ends, which lost 1 base and 0 bases, there was a span of 6 bases. The CDR3 loop reads CASSLEQTNYGYTF. CDR3 in DNA: TGTGCCAGCAGTTTAGAGCAGACTAACTATGGCTACACCTTC.

This clonotype occurred many times. This chain links TRBV7-2 with TRBJ1-2; D not resolved. Germline loops: CDR1 SGHTA, CDR2 FQGNSA. Trimming shortened V by 1 base and J by 0 bases, and 15 bases separated the two germline ends. The CDR3 contains 17 residues. The CDR3 loop reads CASSLGIRMGANYGYTF. CDR3 nucleotides: TGTGCCAGCAGCTTAGGTATTAGAATGGGAGCTAACTATGGCTACACCTTC.

This clonotype was seen repeatedly, ten times or more. The chain employs TRBV7-2 and TRBJ1-5, with no clear D. The CDR3 loop spans 13 amino acids. Per germline, CDR1 SGHTA and CDR2 FQGNSA. With 1 base removed from V and 3 bases from J, the gap between germline ends came to 4 bases. The CDR3 DNA is TGTGCCAGCAGCTTAGTAATCAATCAGCCCCAGCATTTT. It yields the protein CASSLVINQPQHF.

In this sample, this clonotype turned up many times. The genes are TRBV6-1 and TRBJ2-7, with 8 bases fitting TRBD1. From germline, CDR1 is MNHNS and CDR2 SASEGT. V shed 1 base and J 7 bases; nucleotides not matched to a gene: 18. The CDR3 loop spans 18 amino acids. This CDR3 is CASSEVFGSGQGGSEQYF. CDR3 in DNA: TGTGCCAGCAGTGAAGTCTTTGGCAGCGGACAGGGAGGTTCGGAGCAGTACTTC.